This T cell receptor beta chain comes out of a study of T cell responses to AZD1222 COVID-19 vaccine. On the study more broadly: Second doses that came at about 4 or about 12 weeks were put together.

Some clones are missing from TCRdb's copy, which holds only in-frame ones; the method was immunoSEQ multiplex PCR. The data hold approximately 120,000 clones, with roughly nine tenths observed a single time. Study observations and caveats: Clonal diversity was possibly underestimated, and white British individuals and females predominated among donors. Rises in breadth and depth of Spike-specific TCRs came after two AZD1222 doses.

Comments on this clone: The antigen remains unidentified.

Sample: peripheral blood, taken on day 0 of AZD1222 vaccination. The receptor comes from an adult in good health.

The CDR3 spells CASMAVGSNEKLFF. The CDR3 nucleotides are TGTGCCAGCATGGCGGTGGGGTCTAATGAAAAACTGTTTTTT. V and J are TRBV4-2 and TRBJ1-4, with D hard to call. V lost 7 bases and J lost 3, with 12 bases in between. The germline CDR1 and CDR2 sequences are LGHNA and YNFKEQ. The CDR3 extends over 14 amino acids.